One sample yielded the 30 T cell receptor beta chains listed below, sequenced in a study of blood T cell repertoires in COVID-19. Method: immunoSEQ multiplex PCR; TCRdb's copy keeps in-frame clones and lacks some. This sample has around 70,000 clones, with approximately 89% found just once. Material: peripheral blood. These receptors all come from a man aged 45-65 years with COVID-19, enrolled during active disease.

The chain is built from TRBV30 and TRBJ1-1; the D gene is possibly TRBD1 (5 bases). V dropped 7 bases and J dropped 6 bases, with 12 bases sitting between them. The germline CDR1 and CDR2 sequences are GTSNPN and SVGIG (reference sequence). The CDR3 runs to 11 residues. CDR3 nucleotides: TGTGCCTTTAACCCAGGGTCTGAAGCTTTCTTT. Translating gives CAFNPGSEAFF.

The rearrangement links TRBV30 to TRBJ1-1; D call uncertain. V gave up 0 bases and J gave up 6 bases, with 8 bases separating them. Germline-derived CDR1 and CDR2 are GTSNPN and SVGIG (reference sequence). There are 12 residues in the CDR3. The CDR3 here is CAWSVILAEAFF. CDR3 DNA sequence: TGTGCCTGGAGTGTAATACTGGCTGAAGCTTTCTTT. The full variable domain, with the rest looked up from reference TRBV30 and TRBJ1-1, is SQTIHQWPATLVQPVGSPLSLECTVEGTSNPNLYWYRQAAGRGLQLLFYSVGIGQISSEVPQNLSASRPQDRQFILSSKKLLLSDSGFYLCAWSVILAEAFFGQGTRLTVV.

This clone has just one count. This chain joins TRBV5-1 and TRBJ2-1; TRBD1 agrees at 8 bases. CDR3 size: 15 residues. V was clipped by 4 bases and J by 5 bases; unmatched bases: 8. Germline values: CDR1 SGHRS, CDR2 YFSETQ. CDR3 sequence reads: CASSDSGGADNEQFF. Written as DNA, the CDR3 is TGCGCCAGCAGCGATTCAGGGGGCGCGGACAATGAGCAGTTCTTC. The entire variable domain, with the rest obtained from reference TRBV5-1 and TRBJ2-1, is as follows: KAGVTQTPRYLIKTRGQQVTLSCSPISGHRSVSWYQQTPGQGLQFLFEYFSETQRNKGNFPGRFSGRQFSNSRSEMNVSTLELGDSALYLCASSDSGGADNEQFFGPGTRLTVL.

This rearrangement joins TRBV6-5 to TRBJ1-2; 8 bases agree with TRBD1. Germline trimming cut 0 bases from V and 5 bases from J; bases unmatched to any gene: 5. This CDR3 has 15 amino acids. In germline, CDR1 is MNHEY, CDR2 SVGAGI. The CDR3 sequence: CASSYSRDRRYGYTF. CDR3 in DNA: TGTGCCAGCAGTTACTCGAGGGACAGGCGTTATGGCTACACCTTC.

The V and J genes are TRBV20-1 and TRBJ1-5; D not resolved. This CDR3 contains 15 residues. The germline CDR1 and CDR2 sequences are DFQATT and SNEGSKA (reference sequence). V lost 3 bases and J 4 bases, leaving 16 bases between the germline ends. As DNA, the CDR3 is TGCAGTGCTAGTGGCGTCACGACTGATAATCAGCCCCAGCATTTT. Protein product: CSASGVTTDNQPQHF.

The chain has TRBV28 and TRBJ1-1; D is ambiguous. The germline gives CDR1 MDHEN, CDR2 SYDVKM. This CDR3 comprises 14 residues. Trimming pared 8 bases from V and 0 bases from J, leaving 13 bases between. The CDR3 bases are TGTGCCAGCTCGCGCAGGTTGCTGAACACTGAAGCTTTCTTT. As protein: CASSRRLLNTEAFF.

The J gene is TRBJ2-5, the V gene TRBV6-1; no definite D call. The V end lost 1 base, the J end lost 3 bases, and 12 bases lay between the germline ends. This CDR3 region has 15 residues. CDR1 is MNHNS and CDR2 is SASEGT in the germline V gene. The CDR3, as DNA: TGTGCCAGCAGTGAAGTGGTGGGCCTAAAAGAGACCCAGTACTTC. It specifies CASSEVVGLKETQYF.

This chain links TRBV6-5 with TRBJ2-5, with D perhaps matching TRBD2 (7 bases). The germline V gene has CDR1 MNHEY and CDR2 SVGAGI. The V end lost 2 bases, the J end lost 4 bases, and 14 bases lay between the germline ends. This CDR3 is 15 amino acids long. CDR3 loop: CASSYGPGGGETQYF. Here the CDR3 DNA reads TGTGCCAGCAGTTACGGCCCGGGGGGCGGAGAGACCCAGTACTTC.

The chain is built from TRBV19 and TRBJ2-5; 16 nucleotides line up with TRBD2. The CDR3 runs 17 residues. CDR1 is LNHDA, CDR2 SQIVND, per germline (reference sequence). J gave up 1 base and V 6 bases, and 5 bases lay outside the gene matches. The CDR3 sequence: CASRPGTSGRGQETQYF. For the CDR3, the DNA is TGTGCCAGTAGGCCAGGGACTAGCGGGAGGGGCCAAGAGACCCAGTACTTC. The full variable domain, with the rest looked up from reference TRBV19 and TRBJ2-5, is DGGITQSPKYLFRKEGQNVTLSCEQNLNHDAMYWYRQDPGQGLRLIYYSQIVNDFQKGDIAEGYSVSREKKESFPLTVTSAQKNPTAFYLCASRPGTSGRGQETQYFGPGTRLLVL.

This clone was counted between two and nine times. As DNA, the CDR3 is TGCGCCAGCAACTTAAACCCAGGGACCTACGAGCAGTACTTC. It specifies CASNLNPGTYEQYF. The rearrangement links TRBV5-1 to TRBJ2-7, with TRBD1 as a possible D gene (5 bases). Deletions cut 6 bases from V and 2 bases from J, with 15 bases between. CDR1 is SGHRS and CDR2 is YFSETQ in the germline V gene. This CDR3 is built from 14 residues.

CDR3 bases: TGTGCCTGGAGTGTAATTAGGCGGGTCCGGGCCAAAAACATTCAGTACTTC. It is translated as CAWSVIRRVRAKNIQYF. The chain employs TRBV30 and TRBJ2-4, with a tentative D call TRBD2 (5 bases). Trimming stripped 0 bases from V and 1 base from J, with 16 bases between. The CDR3 length is 17 residues. Germline assignment: CDR1 GTSNPN and CDR2 SVGIG (reference sequence). The full variable domain, its missing parts supplied by reference TRBV30 and TRBJ2-4, is SQTIHQWPATLVQPVGSPLSLECTVEGTSNPNLYWYRQAAGRGLQLLFYSVGIGQISSEVPQNLSASRPQDRQFILSSKKLLLSDSGFYLCAWSVIRRVRAKNIQYFGAGTRLSVL.

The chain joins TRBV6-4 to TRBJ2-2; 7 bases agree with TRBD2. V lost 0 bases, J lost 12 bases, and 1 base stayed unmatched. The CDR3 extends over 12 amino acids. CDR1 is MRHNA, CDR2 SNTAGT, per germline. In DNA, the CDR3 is TGTGCCAGCAGTGACTCGGGGGGGAAGCTGTTTTTT. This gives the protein CASSDSGGKLFF.

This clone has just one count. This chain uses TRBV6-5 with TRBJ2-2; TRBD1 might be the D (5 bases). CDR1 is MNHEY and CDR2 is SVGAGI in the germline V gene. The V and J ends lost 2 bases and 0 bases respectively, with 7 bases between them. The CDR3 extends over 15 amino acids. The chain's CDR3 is CASSYETANTGELFF. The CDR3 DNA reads TGTGCCAGCAGTTACGAGACAGCGAACACCGGGGAGCTGTTTTTT.

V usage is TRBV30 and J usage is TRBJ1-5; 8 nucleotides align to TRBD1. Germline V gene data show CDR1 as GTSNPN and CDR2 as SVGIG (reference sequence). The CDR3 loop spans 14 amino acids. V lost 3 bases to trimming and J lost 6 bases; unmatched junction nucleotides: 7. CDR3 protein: CAWSGDRRGQPQHF. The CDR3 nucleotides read TGTGCCTGGAGCGGGGACAGGAGGGGTCAGCCCCAGCATTTT.

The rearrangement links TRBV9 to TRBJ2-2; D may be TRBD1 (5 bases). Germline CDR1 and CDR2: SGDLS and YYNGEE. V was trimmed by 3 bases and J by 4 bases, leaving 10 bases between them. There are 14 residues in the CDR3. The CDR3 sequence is CASSEGQRTGELFF. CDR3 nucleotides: TGTGCCAGCAGCGAGGGGCAGCGCACCGGGGAGCTGTTTTTT.

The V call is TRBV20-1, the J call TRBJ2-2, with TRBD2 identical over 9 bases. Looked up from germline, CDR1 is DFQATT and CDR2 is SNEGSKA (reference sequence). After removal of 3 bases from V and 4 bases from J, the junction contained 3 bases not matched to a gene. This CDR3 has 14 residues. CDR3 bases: TGCAGTGCTAGTCCAGCGGGAGGCACCGGGGAGCTGTTTTTT. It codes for CSASPAGGTGELFF.

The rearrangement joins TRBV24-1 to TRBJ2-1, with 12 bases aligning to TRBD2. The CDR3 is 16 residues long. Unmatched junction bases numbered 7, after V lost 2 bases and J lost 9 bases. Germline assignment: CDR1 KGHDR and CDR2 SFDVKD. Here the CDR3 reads CATSDYASGRVGEQFF. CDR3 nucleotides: TGTGCCACCAGTGATTACGCTAGCGGGAGGGTTGGTGAGCAGTTCTTC.

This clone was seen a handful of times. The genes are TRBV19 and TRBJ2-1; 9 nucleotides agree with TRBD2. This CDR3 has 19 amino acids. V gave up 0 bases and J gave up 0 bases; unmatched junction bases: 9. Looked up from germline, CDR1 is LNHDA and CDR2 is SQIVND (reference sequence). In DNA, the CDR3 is TGTGCCAGTAGTATAGATCTTGGACTAGCGATGAGCTCCTACAATGAGCAGTTCTTC. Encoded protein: CASSIDLGLAMSSYNEQFF.

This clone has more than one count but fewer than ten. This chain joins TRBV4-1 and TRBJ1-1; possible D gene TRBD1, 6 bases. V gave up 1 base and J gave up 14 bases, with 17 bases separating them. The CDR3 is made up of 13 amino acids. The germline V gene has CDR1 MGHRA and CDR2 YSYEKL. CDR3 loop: CASSQGGGQSAFF. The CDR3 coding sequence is TGCGCCAGCAGCCAAGGCGGGGGGCAGAGCGCCTTCTTT.

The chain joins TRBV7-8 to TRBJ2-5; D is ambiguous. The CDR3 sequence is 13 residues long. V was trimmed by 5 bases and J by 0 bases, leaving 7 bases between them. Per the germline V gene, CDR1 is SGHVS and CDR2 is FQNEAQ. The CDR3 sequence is CASSSGNQETQYF. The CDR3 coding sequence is TGTGCCAGCAGCAGTGGCAACCAAGAGACCCAGTACTTC.

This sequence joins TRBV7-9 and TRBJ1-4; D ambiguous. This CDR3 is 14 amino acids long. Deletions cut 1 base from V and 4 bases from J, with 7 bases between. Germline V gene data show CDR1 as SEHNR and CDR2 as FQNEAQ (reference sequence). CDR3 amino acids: CASSLDSSNEKLFF. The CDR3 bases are TGTGCCAGCAGCTTAGATTCCAGTAATGAAAAACTGTTTTTT.

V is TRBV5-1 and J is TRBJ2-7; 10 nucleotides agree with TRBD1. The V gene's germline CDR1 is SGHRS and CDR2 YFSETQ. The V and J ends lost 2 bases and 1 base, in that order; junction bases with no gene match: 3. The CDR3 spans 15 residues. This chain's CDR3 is CASSFGTGVSYEQYF. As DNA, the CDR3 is TGCGCCAGCAGCTTTGGGACAGGGGTTTCCTACGAGCAGTACTTC.

DNA of the CDR3: TGTGCCTGGAGTCCCGGACAGTTAAACACCATATATTTT. It codes for CAWSPGQLNTIYF. This chain uses TRBV30 with TRBJ1-3, with a weak D call TRBD1 (6 bases). Germline loops: CDR1 GTSNPN, CDR2 SVGIG (reference sequence). The CDR3 loop spans 13 amino acids. Between the trimmed V and J ends, which lost 2 bases and 6 bases, there was a span of 11 bases.

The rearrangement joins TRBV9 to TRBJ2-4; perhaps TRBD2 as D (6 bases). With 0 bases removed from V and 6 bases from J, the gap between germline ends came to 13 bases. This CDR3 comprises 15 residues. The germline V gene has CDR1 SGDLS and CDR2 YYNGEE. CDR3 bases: TGTGCCAGCAGCGTAGGGGGGGTTTCGGCAAACATTCAGTACTTC. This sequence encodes CASSVGGVSANIQYF.

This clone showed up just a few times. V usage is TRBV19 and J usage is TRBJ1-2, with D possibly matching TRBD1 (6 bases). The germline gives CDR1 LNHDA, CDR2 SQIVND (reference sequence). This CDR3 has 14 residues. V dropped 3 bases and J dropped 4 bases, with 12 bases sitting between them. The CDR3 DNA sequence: TGTGCCAGTAGTATTATTGAACAGGGCTATGGCTACACCTTC. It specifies CASSIIEQGYGYTF.

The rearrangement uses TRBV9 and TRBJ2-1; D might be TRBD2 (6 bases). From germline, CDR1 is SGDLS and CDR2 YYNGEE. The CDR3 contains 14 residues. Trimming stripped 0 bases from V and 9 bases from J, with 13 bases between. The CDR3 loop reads CASSVGLASGEQFF. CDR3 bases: TGTGCCAGCAGCGTAGGGCTAGCGAGCGGTGAGCAGTTCTTC.

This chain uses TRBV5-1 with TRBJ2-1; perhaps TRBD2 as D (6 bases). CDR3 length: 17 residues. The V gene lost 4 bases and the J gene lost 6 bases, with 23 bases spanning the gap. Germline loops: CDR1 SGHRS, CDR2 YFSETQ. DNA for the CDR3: TGCGCCAGCAGCGATTACGAGGGGTCGGACTATGGCAATGAGCAGTTCTTC. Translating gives CASSDYEGSDYGNEQFF. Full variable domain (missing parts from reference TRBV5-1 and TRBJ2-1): KAGVTQTPRYLIKTRGQQVTLSCSPISGHRSVSWYQQTPGQGLQFLFEYFSETQRNKGNFPGRFSGRQFSNSRSEMNVSTLELGDSALYLCASSDYEGSDYGNEQFFGPGTRLTVL.

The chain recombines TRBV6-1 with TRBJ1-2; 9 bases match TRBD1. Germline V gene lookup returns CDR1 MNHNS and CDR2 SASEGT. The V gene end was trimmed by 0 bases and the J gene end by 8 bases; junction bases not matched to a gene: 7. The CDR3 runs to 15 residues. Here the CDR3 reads CASSEATGGKGGYTF. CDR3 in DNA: TGTGCCAGCAGTGAAGCAACAGGGGGCAAGGGGGGCTACACCTTC.

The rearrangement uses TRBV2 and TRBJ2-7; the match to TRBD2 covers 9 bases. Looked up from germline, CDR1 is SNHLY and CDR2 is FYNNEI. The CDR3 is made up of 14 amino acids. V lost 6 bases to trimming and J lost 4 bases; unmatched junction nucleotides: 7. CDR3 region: CASSPRSGGYEQYF. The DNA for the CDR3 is TGTGCCAGCAGCCCGAGGAGCGGGGGGTACGAGCAGTACTTC. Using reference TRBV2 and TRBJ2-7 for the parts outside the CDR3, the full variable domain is EPEVTQTPSHQVTQMGQEVILRCVPISNHLYFYWYRQILGQKVEFLVSFYNNEISEKSEIFDDQFSVERPDGSNFTLKIRSTKLEDSAMYFCASSPRSGGYEQYFGPGTRLTVT.

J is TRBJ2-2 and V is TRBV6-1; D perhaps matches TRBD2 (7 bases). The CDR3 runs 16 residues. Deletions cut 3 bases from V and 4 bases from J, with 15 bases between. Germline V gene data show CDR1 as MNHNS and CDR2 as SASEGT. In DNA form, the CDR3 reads TGTGCCAGCAGTGATGAGGGGGGAGGGCGCACCGGGGAGCTGTTTTTT. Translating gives CASSDEGGGRTGELFF.